This TCR beta chain was captured by sequencing in a study of graft-versus-host responses after intestinal transplantation. The wider study: Each patient got anti-thymocyte globulin induction, then tacrolimus and steroids for approximately three years. General study findings and limits: GvH clonotypes were identified within recipient marrow, with a subset emerging first in ileum or blood. With peak circulating GvH clone levels came an association with early post-transplant HvG declines. Individuals who had graft-donor T cell macrochimerism had allografts that showed high graft-versus-host to host-versus-graft clonal ratios.

In the case of this clone: No antigen is known for it.

The V and J ends lost 4 bases and 8 bases, in that order; junction bases with no gene match: 5. Germline CDR1 reads SGHKS; CDR2 reads YYEKEE (reference sequence). This CDR3 is 12 amino acids long. Graft-derived tissue was subjected to processing to liberate intraepithelial and lamina propria lymphocytes. Clones were read by immunoSEQ multiplex PCR, and TCRdb kept only the in-frame ones, dropping some. The sample holds 35,000 to 40,000 clones, around 90% seen once. The rearrangement uses TRBV5-5 and TRBJ1-2; 7 positions match TRBD1. The material sequenced was ileum tissue, taken less than 210 days after intestinal transplant. The clonotype was recovered from a human patient who received an intestinal transplant, so some T cells may come from the graft donor. The CDR3 here is CASSPTGRGYTF. The CDR3 DNA reads TGTGCCAGCAGCCCGACAGGGCGAGGCTACACCTTC.